One and the same sample provided the 27 T cell receptor beta chains below, sequenced in a study of OX40 agonist ivuxolimab in advanced cancers. The library was made by the immunoSEQ multiplex PCR assay. As stored in TCRdb, this immuneACCESS dataset retains in-frame rearrangements with V and J assigned. A fraction of the clones does not appear; measured against another copy, unresolved V genes explain less than half of the discrepancy, and the remainder lacks a known reason. This sample gives 72,000 or so clones in total; 65% to 85% of them show up just once. The top ten clones comprise roughly 4.7% of the sample. Specimen: CD4+ or CD8+ T cells sorted from blood, collected in a trial of the OX40 agonist ivuxolimab. The receptors shown here come from an adult with an advanced solid tumor such as melanoma, head and neck, liver or kidney cancer.

The chain is built from TRBV5-1 and TRBJ2-1, with 8 nucleotides matching TRBD2. Germline-derived CDR1 and CDR2 are SGHRS and YFSETQ. The CDR3 runs 16 residues. The junction had 9 bases not matched to a gene; V was cut back by 5 bases and J by 2 bases. The CDR3 sequence: CASSDQRGWTYNEQFF. The CDR3 region has the DNA TGCGCCAGCAGTGATCAGCGGGGGTGGACCTACAATGAGCAGTTCTTC.

The chain uses TRBV2 and TRBJ1-2, with D unresolved. Trimming removed 1 base from V and 4 bases from J, with 7 bases in between. The CDR3 spans 13 residues. Per germline, CDR1 SNHLY and CDR2 FYNNEI. Written as DNA, the CDR3 is TGTGCCAGCAGTGAAGGCTCCCTCTATGGCTACACCTTC. It specifies CASSEGSLYGYTF.

V and J are TRBV7-9 and TRBJ1-1; a possible D gene is TRBD1 (6 bases). Germline values: CDR1 SEHNR, CDR2 FQNEAQ (reference sequence). The CDR3 is made up of 15 amino acids. The V end lost 5 bases, the J end lost 2 bases, and 15 bases lay between the germline ends. The CDR3: CASSRGDTRNTEAFF. Here the CDR3 DNA reads TGTGCCAGCAGCCGGGGGGACACCCGTAACACTGAAGCTTTCTTT.

The chain joins TRBV7-9 to TRBJ1-6, with unresolved D. The germline gives CDR1 SEHNR, CDR2 FQNEAQ (reference sequence). This CDR3 is built from 14 residues. V shed 5 bases and J shed 7 bases, with 12 bases lying between them. The CDR3 DNA is TGTGCCAGCAGCGTACACGGAAACAATTCACCCCTCCACTTT. This codes for CASSVHGNNSPLHF.

The CDR3 spells CASQNEPGKRNNSPLHF. In DNA, the CDR3 is TGTGCCAGCCAAAACGAACCCGGAAAAAGGAATAATTCACCCCTCCACTTT. The chain recombines TRBV2 with TRBJ1-6; D remains ambiguous. Germline V gene data show CDR1 as SNHLY and CDR2 as FYNNEI. The V end was cut by 8 bases, the J end by 5 bases, with 22 bases between. This CDR3 comprises 17 residues.

The chain employs TRBV14 and TRBJ2-5; TRBD1 matches 7 bases. Gene TRBJ2-7 matches the end of the DNA better, so the J call may be wrong. Per germline, CDR1 SGHDN and CDR2 FVKESK. The CDR3 consists of 13 residues. The chain's CDR3 is CASSLTGDLEQYF. CDR3 coding DNA: TGTGCCAGCAGCCTCACAGGGGATCTCGAGCAGTACTTC.

The rearrangement joins TRBV7-9 to TRBJ2-7, with 7 positions matching TRBD2. The CDR3 covers 13 residues. V was clipped by 3 bases and J by 3 bases; unmatched bases: 2. From germline, CDR1 is SEHNR and CDR2 FQNEAQ (reference sequence). DNA of the CDR3: TGTGCCAGCAGCTTTGCTAGCGGCTACGAGCAGTACTTC. Translated: CASSFASGYEQYF.

V is TRBV5-1 and J is TRBJ2-7, with D uncertain. V was cut by 0 bases and J by 5 bases, with 12 bases left in between. Germline V gives CDR1 SGHRS, CDR2 YFSETQ. The CDR3 has 14 amino acids. In DNA form, the CDR3 reads TGCGCCAGCAGCTTGGTGCCCAGTCCGGACGAGCAGTACTTC. Protein: CASSLVPSPDEQYF.

This clone was seen only a few times. The gene calls are TRBV2 and TRBJ1-2; D not certain. This CDR3 is 13 amino acids long. V was trimmed by 10 bases and J by 2 bases, leaving 14 bases between them. From germline, CDR1 is SNHLY and CDR2 FYNNEI. The CDR3 bases are TGTGCCACCACACGCGACACGAACTATGGCTACACCTTC. This encodes CATTRDTNYGYTF.

In nucleotides, the CDR3 is TGTGCCAGCAGCTTTTCTTCGGACAGGGGGCGGGAGACCCAGTACTTC. Translated: CASSFSSDRGRETQYF. The V call is TRBV7-3, the J call TRBJ2-5, with TRBD1 identical over 11 bases. This CDR3 is built from 16 residues. Losses at the gene ends were 3 bases for V and 5 bases for J; bases not matched to a gene: 8. Germline V gene data show CDR1 as SGHTA and CDR2 as FQGTGA.

V is TRBV4-3 and J is TRBJ2-1; D tentatively reads TRBD1 or TRBD2 (5 bases each). CDR1 and CDR2 from the germline V gene are LGHNA and YSLEER. The CDR3 runs 14 residues. The V gene lost 5 bases and the J gene lost 0 bases, with 8 bases spanning the gap. CDR3 nucleotides: TGCGCCAGCAGCAATGGGGGCTCCTACAATGAGCAGTTCTTC. This gives the protein CASSNGGSYNEQFF.

The count of this clone is one. This chain joins TRBV6-5 and TRBJ2-5; maybe TRBD1 (6 bases). The germline CDR1 and CDR2 sequences are MNHEY and SVGAGI. The CDR3 has 14 amino acids. Trimming stripped 5 bases from V and 1 base from J, with 11 bases between. The CDR3 is CASSPHRAQETQYF. The CDR3 bases are TGTGCCAGCAGTCCCCACAGGGCCCAAGAGACCCAGTACTTC.

Concerning this clone itself: The junction and the germline gene differ at one end; a read error may be behind it. The chain joins TRBV7-9 to TRBJ2-2, with 7 bases identical to TRBD2. The germline gives CDR1 SEHNR, CDR2 FQNEAQ (reference sequence). CDR3 length: 13 residues. The CDR3 loop is CATSGVNTGELFF. The CDR3 nucleotides read TGTGCCACCAGCGGGGTGAACACCGGGGAGCTGTTTTTT.

The V gene is TRBV5-1, the J gene TRBJ2-1; D is perhaps TRBD1 (6 bases). Germline loops: CDR1 SGHRS, CDR2 YFSETQ. V was shortened by 0 bases and J by 0 bases, with 13 bases between the two germline ends. This CDR3 has 17 amino acids. Written as DNA, the CDR3 is TGCGCCAGCAGCTTGGCCGGACAGTCGCGCTCCTACAATGAGCAGTTCTTC. Translating it yields CASSLAGQSRSYNEQFF.

The CDR3 region is CASSPSLLAGETQYF. Written as DNA, the CDR3 is TGCGCCAGCAGCCCGTCGCTGCTAGCGGGAGAGACCCAGTACTTC. The rearrangement joins TRBV4-3 to TRBJ2-5; 8 bases map to TRBD2. This CDR3 spans 15 amino acids. The germline V gene has CDR1 LGHNA and CDR2 YSLEER. With V trimmed by 4 bases and J by 4 bases, 8 bases remained unmatched.

V is TRBV5-1 and J is TRBJ2-7; 8 nucleotides line up with TRBD1. The CDR3 runs 16 residues. CDR1 is SGHRS, CDR2 YFSETQ, per germline. J lost 4 bases, V lost 0 bases, and 9 bases had no gene match. CDR3 DNA: TGCGCCAGCAGCTTGGCCCTGGACAGGGTATGGTACGAGCAGTACTTC. Translated: CASSLALDRVWYEQYF.

The CDR3 DNA is TGTGCCAGCCGAAACCCCGGGAGGAGGTTGGACGAGCAGTACTTC. Translation gives CASRNPGRRLDEQYF. The chain joins TRBV6-1 to TRBJ2-7; 7 bases line up with TRBD2. CDR3 size: 15 residues. Germline values: CDR1 MNHNS, CDR2 SASEGT. The J segment lost 5 bases and the V segment lost 8 bases, leaving 15 bases of the junction unmatched.

V and J are TRBV5-6 and TRBJ2-3; D is ambiguous. V lost 0 bases to trimming and J lost 2 bases, with 4 bases between them. Germline CDR1 reads SGHDT; CDR2 reads YYEEEE. CDR3 length: 13 amino acids. This CDR3 reads CASSLASTDTQYF. The CDR3 DNA reads TGTGCCAGCAGCTTGGCATCCACAGATACGCAGTATTTT.

The chain has TRBV6-4 and TRBJ2-3, with 9 bases identical to TRBD2. V lost 4 bases and J lost 1; bases outside the gene matches: 0. CDR1 is MRHNA and CDR2 is SNTAGT in the germline V gene. The CDR3 is made up of 14 amino acids. CDR3 in DNA: TGTGCCAGCAGTGCTAGCGGGGGCACAGATACGCAGTATTTT. It encodes CASSASGGTDTQYF.

This sequence joins TRBV19 and TRBJ1-1; 7 bases are shared with TRBD1. The CDR3 is 16 residues long. V gave up 4 bases and J gave up 4 bases; unmatched junction bases: 12. Per germline, CDR1 LNHDA and CDR2 SQIVND (reference sequence). CDR3 in amino acids: CASSRQGISRGTEAFF. The CDR3 DNA follows: TGTGCCAGTAGTAGACAGGGTATTTCGCGGGGCACTGAAGCTTTCTTT.

This clone turned up a few times. The chain carries TRBV19 and TRBJ1-2; 10 bases match TRBD1. Unmatched junction bases numbered 12, after V lost 5 bases and J lost 3 bases. Per the germline V gene, CDR1 is LNHDA and CDR2 is SQIVND (reference sequence). This CDR3 is built from 17 residues. The CDR3 region has the DNA TGTGCCAGTAGTCCTCGGACAGGGGGAAGGGTGGACTATGGCTACACCTTC. Residues: CASSPRTGGRVDYGYTF.

The chain links TRBV5-6 to TRBJ1-5, with 12 positions matching TRBD1. The CDR3 consists of 16 residues. Germline assignment: CDR1 SGHDT and CDR2 YYEEEE. V gave up 4 bases and J gave up 4 bases; unmatched junction bases: 6. CDR3 in amino acids: CASSGGQGAWNQPQHF. The CDR3 DNA reads as TGTGCCAGCAGCGGGGGACAGGGGGCCTGGAATCAGCCCCAGCATTTT.

The chain is built from TRBV6-5 and TRBJ1-3, with D unresolved. The V gene's germline CDR1 is MNHEY and CDR2 SVGAGI. The V end lost 6 bases, the J end lost 2 bases, and 5 bases lay between the germline ends. This CDR3 is built from 12 residues. This CDR3 is CASRDTGNTIYF. Here the CDR3 DNA reads TGTGCCAGCAGAGATACTGGAAACACCATATATTTT.

This clone was observed a few times. J is TRBJ2-2 and V is TRBV27; D remains ambiguous. The germline V and J ends were trimmed by 0 bases and 2 bases, with 4 bases remaining between them. The CDR3 has 14 amino acids. Per germline, CDR1 MNHEY and CDR2 SMNVEV (reference sequence). CDR3 bases: TGTGCCAGCAGTTTATCGATCAACACCGGGGAGCTGTTTTTT. This codes for CASSLSINTGELFF.

The chain joins TRBV5-1 to TRBJ2-6; D ambiguous. V lost 4 bases and J 0 bases, leaving 11 bases between the germline ends. The germline gives CDR1 SGHRS, CDR2 YFSETQ. There are 16 residues in the CDR3. The CDR3 here is CASSPEPYSGANVLTF. CDR3 bases: TGCGCCAGCAGCCCGGAACCCTACTCTGGGGCCAACGTCCTGACTTTC.

Many counts were recorded for this clone. The sample contains more than one DNA sequence encoding this CDR3. The rearrangement uses TRBV18 and TRBJ1-1, with a weak D call TRBD1 (5 bases). The V end was cut by 4 bases, the J end by 3 bases, with 15 bases between. The germline V gene encodes CDR1 KGHSH and CDR2 LQKENI. The CDR3 length is 15 residues. CDR3 bases: TGTGCCAGCTCACTGAGGGGCAAAGGAGACACTGAAGCTTTCTTT. It encodes CASSLRGKGDTEAFF.

This clone was seen a single time. V gene TRBV2 combines with J gene TRBJ2-2, with D possibly matching TRBD2 (5 bases). V was pared by 7 bases and J by 6 bases, with 9 bases between. The CDR3 length is 12 residues. Germline lookup yields CDR1 SNHLY and CDR2 FYNNEI. CDR3 in amino acids: CASTHGAGELFF. The CDR3 bases are TGTGCCAGCACCCACGGGGCCGGGGAGCTGTTTTTT.